The T cell receptor (beta chain) described here comes from a study of breast tumors, draining lymph nodes, adjacent tissues. Samples came from axillary lymph nodes draining the breast cancer. One entry per CDR3 protein results from TCRdb running MiXCR on the multiplex PCR reads. The sample lists about 140,000 distinct CDR3 sequences, roughly 33% occurring once. This clonotype has ten or more counts. The V gene's germline CDR1 is KGHDR and CDR2 SFDVKD. Trimming took 6 bases from V and 6 from J; bases not matched to a gene: 8. The CDR3 has 15 amino acids. This sequence joins TRBV24-1 and TRBJ1-2; 11 bases are a match to TRBD1. This clonotype was sampled from a female donor with breast cancer. Some clones in this sample may be carry-over from other donors' samples. Sequenced material: axillary lymph node tissue. The CDR3 is CATSPGTGGWDGYTF. CDR3 coding DNA: TGTGCCACCAGTCCTGGGACAGGGGGTTGGGATGGCTACACCTTC.